Listed below are T cell receptor beta chains from one sample, sequenced in a study of blood T cell repertoires in COVID-19. Clones were read by immunoSEQ multiplex PCR, and TCRdb kept only the in-frame ones, dropping some. This sample yields more than 100,000 clones, of which more than 75% are seen a single time; 3.5% to 4.5% belongs to the top ten. Sequencing input: peripheral blood. These receptors all come from a woman aged 60-75 years with acute or convalescent COVID-19. Each CDR3 is given with its conserved first and last residue. A D gene is named only where the DNA matches it firmly. For some rows the clone size is stated as once, few or many, or as a class when expanded; others skip it.

TRBJ1-3 NA TRBV2 once CASSSTASSGNTIYF TGTGCCAGCAGCTCGACAGCCAGCTCTGGAAACACCATATATTTT
TRBJ1-6 NA TRBV27 NA CASSILRGPNSPLHF TGTGCCAGCAGCATTCTCAGGGGCCCTAATTCACCCCTCCACTTT
TRBJ2-1 NA TRBV12-5 NA CASGLERGSYNEQFF TGTGCTAGTGGTTTGGAGCGCGGGTCCTACAATGAGCAGTTCTTC
TRBJ2-1 TRBD2 TRBV6-2/TRBV6-3 NA CASSTGTSGRPNEQFF TGTGCCAGCAGTACCGGGACTAGCGGGAGACCCAATGAGCAGTTCTTC
TRBJ1-2 NA TRBV7-3 NA CASSLKGGNYGYTF TGTGCCAGCAGCTTAAAAGGAGGGAACTATGGCTACACCTTC
TRBJ2-1 NA TRBV7-9 NA CASSFRGPSNEQFF TGTGCCAGCAGCTTCAGAGGGCCTTCCAATGAGCAGTTCTTC
TRBJ2-7 NA TRBV7-8 NA CASSAWRLGGAYYEQYF TGTGCCAGCAGCGCCTGGCGCCTGGGGGGGGCCTACTACGAGCAGTACTTC
TRBJ1-1 NA TRBV6-5 NA CAVVLGGNTEAFF TGTGCTGTAGTATTGGGGGGGAACACTGAAGCTTTCTTT
TRBJ1-4 NA TRBV5-1 NA CASSPDSSTNEKLFF TGCGCCAGCAGCCCGGACAGCTCAACTAATGAAAAACTGTTTTTT
TRBJ1-4 TRBD1 TRBV5-1 NA CASRETGGRNEKLFF TGCGCCAGCAGAGAAACAGGGGGGAGGAATGAAAAACTGTTTTTT
TRBJ1-2 NA TRBV18 once CASSPRWDGYTF TGTGCCAGCTCACCGAGGTGGGATGGCTACACCTTC
TRBJ2-1 TRBD2 TRBV7-3 NA CASSTTSGKHNEQFF TGTGCCAGCAGCACGACTAGCGGGAAACACAATGAGCAGTTCTTC
TRBJ1-3 NA TRBV5-6 NA CASSLVRPSGNTIYF TGTGCCAGCAGCTTGGTGCGGCCCTCTGGAAACACCATATATTTT
TRBJ1-4 NA TRBV19 NA CASTPRDATNEKLFF TGTGCCAGTACCCCCCGGGATGCAACTAATGAAAAACTGTTTTTT
TRBJ1-5 NA TRBV5-1 NA CASSFGGGSQPQHF TGCGCCAGCAGCTTCGGTGGGGGGTCCCAGCCCCAGCATTTT
TRBJ2-1 TRBD2 TRBV11-2 NA CASRRGRFPYNEQFF TGTGCCAGCAGACGCGGGAGGTTCCCCTACAATGAGCAGTTCTTC
TRBJ1-3 NA TRBV19 NA CASSTRRQGNGNTIYF TGTGCCAGTAGTACAAGGCGGCAGGGGAATGGAAACACCATATATTTT
TRBJ2-3 NA TRBV2 NA CASKTDRTDTQYF TGTGCCAGCAAGACAGACCGCACAGATACGCAGTATTTT
TRBJ2-3 NA TRBV15 NA CATSPSSARTDTQYF TGTGCCACCAGCCCCTCTAGCGCCCGCACAGATACGCAGTATTTT
TRBJ2-1 TRBD2 TRBV30 NA CAWTPGRLAGEQFF TGTGCCTGGACTCCCGGTAGACTAGCGGGTGAGCAGTTCTTC
TRBJ2-4 TRBD2 TRBV3-1/TRBV3-2 NA CASSALVSSGIGGKNIQYF TGTGCCAGCAGCGCCTTGGTTTCTAGCGGGATCGGGGGCAAAAACATTCAGTACTTC
TRBJ2-3 TRBD2 TRBV6-2/TRBV6-3 NA CASSYGTSGSTDTQYF TGTGCCAGCAGTTACGGTACTAGCGGTAGCACAGATACGCAGTATTTT
TRBJ2-2 TRBD1 TRBV27 NA CASRSGTGGTGELFF TGTGCCAGCAGATCCGGGACAGGGGGCACCGGGGAGCTGTTTTTT
TRBJ2-1 TRBD2 TRBV6-1 NA CASSEGTSGLSSYNEQFF TGTGCCAGCAGTGAAGGGACTAGCGGGTTGAGCTCCTACAATGAGCAGTTCTTC
TRBJ2-7 TRBD2 TRBV18 NA CASSPSTSGSLYEQYF TGTGCCAGCTCACCAAGCACTAGCGGGAGCCTCTACGAGCAGTACTTC
TRBJ2-2 NA TRBV28 NA CASYSNTGELFF TGTGCCAGCTATTCTAACACCGGGGAGCTGTTTTTT